The rows below give T cell receptor beta chains drawn from one sample of a study of read filtering for tumor transcriptome and immune sequencing. MiXCR was run by TCRdb on the reads, yielding one entry per CDR3 protein. Of around 30,000 distinct CDR3 sequences detected, approximately 17% appear once; the ten largest clones hold about a sixth. Sequencing used a population of CD138-negative cells sorted from bone marrow. These receptors came from a donor aged 40 or over with multiple myeloma. CDR3s include the opening cysteine and the closing phenylalanine or tryptophan. The D gene is left open where the match is weak. Clone size is given for some rows only: seen once, a few or many times, or a class if the clone is expanded.

v_call	j_call	clone_size	d_call	cdr3_aa	cdr3_nt
TRBV29-1	TRBJ1-1	many	-	CSGVAGWNTEAFF	TGCAGCGGTGTGGCAGGTTGGAACACTGAAGCTTTCTTT
TRBV6-4	TRBJ2-2	many	TRBD2	CASSDSGTTNTGELFF	TGTGCCAGCAGTGACTCCGGGACTACAAACACCGGGGAGCTGTTTTTT
TRBV3-1	TRBJ2-7	many	-	CASSLSYEQYF	TGTGCCAGCAGCCTCAGCTACGAGCAGTACTTC
TRBV25-1	TRBJ1-1	many	TRBD1	CASSERTGEAFF	TGTGCCAGCAGTGAGAGGACAGGTGAAGCTTTCTTT
TRBV19	TRBJ2-2	-	-	CASSSPNTGELFF	TGTGCCAGTAGTTCTCCGAACACCGGGGAGCTGTTTTTT
TRBV20-1	TRBJ2-1	-	TRBD1	CSAEAGTADTYNDQFF	TGCAGTGCAGAAGCCGGGACAGCAGACACCTACAATGATCAGTTCTTC
TRBV4-2	TRBJ2-7	-	TRBD2	CASSRELAGAYEQYF	TGTGCCAGCAGCCGAGAACTAGCGGGGGCCTACGAGCAGTACTTC
TRBV10-3	TRBJ1-1	many	-	CAISDIGKNTEAFF	TGTGCCATCAGTGATATAGGCAAGAACACTGAAGCTTTCTTT
TRBV28	TRBJ2-7	-	TRBD1	CASSLGTGIYEQYF	TGTGCCAGCAGTTTAGGGACAGGGATCTACGAGCAGTACTTC
TRBV27	TRBJ2-6	many	TRBD2	CAFTRGGGSSGANVLTF	TGTGCCTTCACTCGGGGGGGGGGCAGCTCTGGGGCCAACGTCCTGACTTTC
TRBV7-9	TRBJ2-7	-	-	CASSTGAYEQYF	TGTGCCAGCAGCACGGGAGCCTACGAGCAGTACTTC
TRBV19	TRBJ2-1	many	TRBD1	CASSPTGGSSNEQFF	TGTGCCAGTAGTCCGACAGGGGGCTCGAGCAATGAGCAGTTCTTC
TRBV20-1	TRBJ2-3	-	TRBD2	CSAHGTSGYTDMRYF	TGCAGTGCTCATGGGACTAGCGGGTACACAGATATGCGGTATTTT
TRBV28	TRBJ1-1	-	-	CAISGITDAFF	TGTGCCATCTCAGGGATCACTGACGCTTTCTTT
TRBV19	TRBJ1-2	-	TRBD1	CASSKGAASNYGYTF	TGTGCCAGTTCGAAGGGGGCAGCTAGCAACTATGGCTACACCTTC
TRBV7-9	TRBJ2-3	many	TRBD2	CASSRGVDTQYF	TGTGCCAGCAGCCGGGGGGTAGATACGCAGTATTTT
TRBV19	TRBJ2-7	many	TRBD2	CARMLAGEVYEQYF	TGTGCCAGGATGCTAGCGGGAGAAGTCTACGAGCAGTACTTC
TRBV5-1	TRBJ2-3	many	-	CASSLGPLSTDTQYF	TGCGCCAGCAGCTTGGGTCCGCTCAGCACAGATACGCAGTATTTT
TRBV5-1	TRBJ2-3	-	-	CASRPRDTTDTQYF	TGCGCCAGCAGGCCCCGGGACACCACAGATACGCAGTATTTT
TRBV28	TRBJ2-5	many	-	CASRTDPQETQYF	TGTGCCAGCAGGACCGACCCACAAGAGACCCAGTACTTC
TRBV2	TRBJ2-4	many	-	CASSGSGTVIQYF	TGTGCCAGCAGTGGATCGGGGACCGTCATTCAGTACTTC
TRBV28	TRBJ2-1	many	-	CASSFRGRSSYNEQFF	TGTGCCAGCAGTTTTCGGGGGAGGAGTTCCTACAATGAGCAGTTCTTC
TRBV5-4	TRBJ2-7	many	-	CASSLDTSRDEQYF	TGTGCCAGCAGCTTGGACACGTCTAGGGACGAGCAGTACTTC
TRBV14	TRBJ2-7	many	-	CASSQRGATYEQYF	TGTGCCAGCAGCCAAAGGGGGGCTACCTACGAGCAGTACTTC
TRBV15	TRBJ2-7	many	-	CATSREGGESYEQYF	TGTGCCACCAGCAGAGAGGGGGGCGAATCCTACGAGCAGTACTTC
TRBV5-4	TRBJ2-1	many	-	CASSLPFGSKGNDYNEQFF	TGTGCCAGCAGCTTGCCCTTCGGGAGCAAGGGGAATGACTACAATGAGCAGTTCTTC
TRBV20-1	TRBJ2-1	medium-sized	-	CSGSRAGTFGEQFF	TGCAGTGGAAGCCGGGCAGGGACGTTCGGTGAGCAGTTCTTC
TRBV20-1	TRBJ2-5	many	-	CSATRAGLETQYF	TGCAGTGCAACCAGGGCGGGGTTAGAGACCCAGTACTTC
TRBV12-3/TRBV12-4	TRBJ1-1	many	TRBD1	CASSSLGQGSTEAFF	TGTGCCAGCAGCTCACTGGGACAGGGAAGCACTGAAGCTTTCTTT
TRBV7-8	TRBJ2-7	many	-	CASSSSENTYEQYF	TGTGCCAGCAGCTCCTCGGAGAACACCTACGAGCAGTACTTC
TRBV12-3/TRBV12-4	TRBJ2-1	-	-	CASSRGVWTTGGHEQSF	TGTGCCAGCAGTAGGGGAGTTTGGACCACCGGCGGTCATGAGCAGTCCTTC
TRBV6-1	TRBJ1-3	many	-	CASSERDLKGHSGNTIYF	TGTGCCAGCAGTGAAAGGGACCTCAAAGGGCACTCTGGAAACACCATATATTTT
TRBV28	TRBJ1-4	few	-	CASREVGEKLFF	TGTGCCAGCAGGGAAGTAGGAGAAAAACTGTTTTTT
TRBV7-7	TRBJ2-3	many	-	CASSPYQSTDTQYF	TGTGCTAGCAGCCCGTACCAGAGCACAGATACGCAGTATTTT
TRBV7-9	TRBJ2-1	many	TRBD2	CASSLVTSGSSYNEQFF	TGTGCCAGCAGCTTAGTCACTAGCGGAAGCTCCTACAATGAGCAGTTCTTC
TRBV7-6	TRBJ2-7	many	TRBD2	CASSLVAGHYEQYF	TGTGCCAGCAGCTTAGTAGCGGGACACTACGAGCAGTACTTC
TRBV9	TRBJ1-1	-	-	CASSRLDHLTNTEAFF	TGTGCCAGCTCTCGATTGGATCACTTGACGAACACTGAAGCTTTCTTT
TRBV6-2/TRBV6-3	TRBJ2-2	many	-	CASNTDRPTNTGELFF	TGTGCCAGCAATACCGACAGGCCAACGAACACCGGGGAGCTGTTTTTT
TRBV27	TRBJ2-1	many	-	CANNEQFF	TGTGCCAACAATGAGCAGTTCTTC
TRBV29-1	TRBJ2-3	many	-	CSVYPGVVGVITDTQYF	TGCAGCGTTTACCCCGGGGTAGTGGGAGTTATCACAGATACGCAGTATTTT
TRBV7-2	TRBJ2-2	many	TRBD2	CASSPLRVAGGSTGELFF	TGTGCCAGCAGCCCCTTACGAGTGGCGGGGGGGAGCACCGGGGAGCTGTTTTTT
TRBV5-1	TRBJ2-6	medium-sized	TRBD2	CASSIREGPPGANVLTF	TGCGCCAGCAGCATACGGGAGGGTCCTCCCGGGGCCAACGTCCTGACTTTC
TRBV5-1	TRBJ2-7	many	-	CASSRRAGFDEQYF	TGCGCCAGCAGCCGCAGGGCGGGGTTCGACGAGCAGTACTTC
TRBV4-1	TRBJ2-1	many	TRBD1	CASSHDQGAINEQFF	TGCGCCAGCAGCCATGATCAGGGGGCGATCAATGAGCAGTTCTTC
TRBV21-1	TRBJ2-7	many	-	CASSNSSGTGYEQYF	TGTGCCAGCAGCAATAGCTCCGGGACAGGTTACGAGCAGTACTTC
TRBV20-1	TRBJ1-1	many	-	CSASWQANTEAFF	TGCAGTGCTAGTTGGCAGGCGAACACTGAAGCTTTCTTT
TRBV4-2	TRBJ2-5	many	TRBD1	CASSQERTGAGETQYF	TGTGCCAGCAGCCAAGAGAGGACAGGGGCCGGAGAGACCCAGTACTTC
TRBV2	TRBJ2-1	many	TRBD1	CASKDRDGEQFF	TGTGCCAGCAAGGACAGGGACGGTGAGCAGTTCTTC